This T cell receptor (beta chain) was recorded in a study of molecular identifiers for immune sequencing clone quantification. This CDR3 contains 16 residues. From germline, CDR1 is LGHNA and CDR2 YSLEER. J was trimmed by 4 bases and V by 0 bases; bases with no gene match: 6. This clonotype came up many times. TCRdb itself ran the PCR reads through MiXCR, one entry per CDR3 protein. The repertoire includes more than 35,000 distinct CDR3 sequences, about 18% of them detected once, and approximately 1% sits in the top ten. What was sequenced was naive CD8+ T cells from blood, with Jurkat cell RNA spiked in. Sample subset: FACS-sorted CD8+CD4-CCR7+CD45RA+ naive T cells. The chain links TRBV4-3 to TRBJ2-3; the match to TRBD2 covers 8 bases. This clonotype originated in a human donor in good health. Some libraries in this study had Jurkat cell RNA spiked in. The CDR3: CASSQDVAGLADTQYF. The CDR3 DNA follows: TGCGCCAGCAGCCAAGACGTAGCGGGGCTGGCAGATACGCAGTATTTT.